The 31 T cell receptor beta chains listed next were all sequenced from one sample in a study of technical replicates of blood from several donors (dated by TCRdb to between 2016 and 2019). Library construction relied on the immunoSEQ multiplex PCR assay. Drawn from immuneACCESS, this table holds only the in-frame rearrangements with V and J called that TCRdb kept. Clones are partly lost; checked studies trace under half to an unresolved V gene and leave the rest unexplained. For this sample the table gives some 62,000 clones, of which approximately 89% were detected only once. Around 5.3% of the sample lies in the top ten. The sequencing input was PBMCs. The receptors originated from a human donor in good health. Some clones in this sample may be carry-over from other donors' samples.

The rearrangement uses TRBV6-5 and TRBJ2-3; weak D call: TRBD2 (6 bases). The germline gives CDR1 MNHEY, CDR2 SVGAGI. V was trimmed by 2 bases and J by 3 bases, leaving 9 bases between them. This CDR3 is 14 amino acids long. CDR3 region: CASSYASATDTQYF. CDR3 nucleotide sequence: TGTGCCAGCAGTTACGCTAGCGCTACAGATACGCAGTATTTT.

V and J are TRBV7-2 and TRBJ2-5; possible D gene TRBD2, 6 bases. V lost 2 bases and J lost 1, with 11 bases in between. The CDR3 extends over 15 amino acids. Germline-derived CDR1 and CDR2 are SGHTA and FQGNSA. For the CDR3, the DNA is TGTGCCAGCAGCTTACGGAGGGCAGTCCAAGAGACCCAGTACTTC. It is translated as CASSLRRAVQETQYF.

The genes are TRBV5-1 and TRBJ1-1; 7 nucleotides align to TRBD1. Trimming at V came to 4 bases and at J to 1 base, leaving 7 bases not matched to a gene. Germline V gives CDR1 SGHRS, CDR2 YFSETQ. The CDR3 spans 15 residues. The CDR3 sequence is CASSEKTGRNTEAFF. CDR3 in DNA: TGCGCCAGCAGCGAAAAGACAGGGAGGAACACTGAAGCTTTCTTT. Supplemented by reference TRBV5-1 and TRBJ1-1, the full variable domain reads KAGVTQTPRYLIKTRGQQVTLSCSPISGHRSVSWYQQTPGQGLQFLFEYFSETQRNKGNFPGRFSGRQFSNSRSEMNVSTLELGDSALYLCASSEKTGRNTEAFFGQGTRLTVV.

The chain uses TRBV10-3 and TRBJ1-2, with 7 nucleotides matching TRBD1. With V trimmed by 1 base and J by 5 bases, 1 base remained unmatched. This CDR3 has 13 amino acids. Germline values: CDR1 ENHRY, CDR2 SYGVKD. CDR3 bases: TGTGCCATCAGTGAGTTGGGACAGTATGGCTACACCTTC. This gives the protein CAISELGQYGYTF.

The chain uses TRBV15 and TRBJ2-5; no clear D gene. CDR1 LNHNV and CDR2 YYDKDF come from the germline V gene (reference sequence). Trimming took off 5 bases at V and 3 bases at J, with 16 bases between the two ends. The CDR3 runs to 15 residues. CDR3 region: CATSSRGLREETQYF. CDR3 nucleotide sequence: TGTGCCACCAGCTCCCGAGGATTACGAGAAGAGACCCAGTACTTC.

The rearrangement joins TRBV7-9 to TRBJ1-2; 11 nucleotides match TRBD1. J gave up 4 bases and V 2 bases, and 6 bases lay outside the gene matches. Germline loops: CDR1 SEHNR, CDR2 FQNEAQ (reference sequence). This CDR3 is built from 16 residues. CDR3 in amino acids: CASSLTPGQGGYGYTF. The CDR3 nucleotides read TGTGCCAGCAGCTTAACCCCGGGACAGGGGGGCTATGGCTACACCTTC.

The gene calls are TRBV19 and TRBJ1-1; D not certain. The V gene lost 3 bases and the J gene lost 4 bases, with 15 bases spanning the gap. This CDR3 is 15 amino acids long. Germline V gene data show CDR1 as LNHDA and CDR2 as SQIVND (reference sequence). CDR3 region: CASSMSRQVATEAFF. CDR3 coding DNA: TGTGCCAGTAGTATGAGTCGTCAGGTCGCCACTGAAGCTTTCTTT.

This clone is a singleton in its sample. At one of its ends the junction is not consistent with the germline gene, which may arise from a read error. The chain joins TRBV10-3 to TRBJ2-3, with a weak D call TRBD1 (5 bases). The CDR3 is 14 residues long. CDR1 and CDR2 (germline): ENHRY, SYGVKD. The CDR3 bases are TGTGCCATCAGTGAAGACAGAGAATACGATACCCGTCATTTT. It translates to CAISEDREYDTRHF.

The rearrangement links TRBV19 to TRBJ2-7; 7 bases are a match to TRBD2. V was clipped by 2 bases and J by 6 bases; unmatched bases: 4. The CDR3 contains 13 residues. Looked up from germline, CDR1 is LNHDA and CDR2 is SQIVND (reference sequence). CDR3 nucleotides: TGTGCCAGTAGTATATCCCTAGCGGCCGAGCAGTACTTC. This encodes CASSISLAAEQYF.

This chain uses TRBV4-2 with TRBJ2-7; D perhaps matches TRBD2 (7 bases). Trimming removed 0 bases at V and 3 bases at J, with 15 bases between. From germline, CDR1 is LGHNA and CDR2 YNFKEQ. CDR3 size: 16 residues. DNA of the CDR3: TGTGCCAGCAGCCAAGATTTTGGGGGGGCCCTCTACGAGCAGTACTTC. It encodes CASSQDFGGALYEQYF.

The rearrangement links TRBV7-2 to TRBJ2-3; 9 nucleotides align to TRBD2. Germline V CDR1 and CDR2: SGHTA, FQGNSA. After removal of 5 bases from V and 2 bases from J, the junction contained 8 bases not matched to a gene. This CDR3 has 16 amino acids. The CDR3, as DNA: TGTGCCAGCAGCGCCGGGACTAGCAAATCCACAGATACGCAGTATTTT. It encodes CASSAGTSKSTDTQYF.

This chain's CDR3 is CASSESGTDYEQYF. CDR3 coding DNA: TGTGCCAGCAGTGAATCAGGGACAGACTACGAGCAGTACTTC. The V gene is TRBV25-1, the J gene TRBJ2-7; 7 nucleotides match TRBD1. The V gene end was trimmed by 1 base and the J gene end by 3 bases; junction bases not matched to a gene: 3. CDR1 and CDR2 (germline): MGHDK, SYGVNS. The CDR3 contains 14 residues.

The CDR3 region has the DNA TGTGCCAGCAGCCCACAGGGGGCTTGGACTGAAGCTTTCTTT. Translated: CASSPQGAWTEAFF. The gene calls are TRBV7-2 and TRBJ1-1, with TRBD1 matching 9 bases. The ends lost 5 bases at V and 5 bases at J; junction bases unmatched: 6. The germline V gene has CDR1 SGHTA and CDR2 FQGNSA. The CDR3 sequence is 14 residues long.

The V call is TRBV11-3, the J call TRBJ2-7; TRBD2 matches 9 bases. V shed 8 bases, J shed 3 bases, and the junction held 8 bases outside the gene matches. The CDR3 sequence is 14 residues long. Per germline, CDR1 SGHNT and CDR2 YENEEA. CDR3 sequence: CASRGGLAIYEQYF. The CDR3, as DNA: TGTGCCAGCCGGGGGGGACTAGCTATCTACGAGCAGTACTTC. Filled out from reference TRBV11-3 and TRBJ2-7, the complete variable domain reads EAGVVQSPRYKIIEKKQPVAFWCNPISGHNTLYWYLQNLGQGPELLIRYENEEAVDDSQLPKDRFSAERLKGVDSTLKIQPAELGDSAVYLCASRGGLAIYEQYFGPGTRLTVT.

V usage is TRBV7-2 and J usage is TRBJ1-1; D call uncertain. Per the germline V gene, CDR1 is SGHTA and CDR2 is FQGNSA. The CDR3 extends over 13 amino acids. Between the trimmed V and J ends, which lost 8 bases and 0 bases, there was a span of 10 bases. In DNA form, the CDR3 reads TGTGCCAGCGGGGAGGCTTTGAACACTGAAGCTTTCTTT. Translating it yields CASGEALNTEAFF. Full variable domain (outside the CDR3, taken from reference TRBV7-2 and TRBJ1-1): GAGVSQSPSNKVTEKGKDVELRCDPISGHTALYWYRQSLGQGLEFLIYFQGNSAPDKSGLPSDRFSAERTGGSVSTLTIQRTQQEDSAVYLCASGEALNTEAFFGQGTRLTVV.

V gene TRBV7-9 combines with J gene TRBJ2-5; 7 nucleotides align to TRBD1. This CDR3 spans 14 amino acids. V was clipped by 4 bases and J by 5 bases; unmatched bases: 7. Germline V lookup: CDR1 SEHNR, CDR2 FQNEAQ (reference sequence). CDR3 protein: CASSSLGQEETQYF. The CDR3 coding sequence is TGTGCCAGCAGCTCCCTTGGACAGGAGGAGACCCAGTACTTC.

This clone was observed a single time. The V and J genes are TRBV7-9 and TRBJ2-7, with 7 bases identical to TRBD1. The germline V gene has CDR1 SEHNR and CDR2 FQNEAQ (reference sequence). The J segment lost 5 bases and the V segment lost 5 bases, leaving 6 bases of the junction unmatched. The CDR3 consists of 13 residues. The CDR3 region has the DNA TGTGCCAGCAGCCGAGGACAGGCTGACGAGCAGTACTTC. This encodes CASSRGQADEQYF.

The rearrangement uses TRBV4-2 and TRBJ2-5; TRBD2 might be the D (5 bases). CDR1 LGHNA and CDR2 YNFKEQ come from the germline V gene. The ends were cut back, 0 bases at V and 5 bases at J, with 13 bases in the middle. The CDR3 is 15 residues long. Written as DNA, the CDR3 is TGTGCCAGCAGCCAAGATTATGAGGGAGCGGAGACCCAGTACTTC. Protein: CASSQDYEGAETQYF.

The chain couples TRBV7-8 to TRBJ1-4, with a tentative D call TRBD1 (6 bases). Germline loops: CDR1 SGHVS, CDR2 FQNEAQ. This CDR3 region has 15 residues. Trimming cost V 2 bases and J 8 bases, with 15 bases left between them. In DNA, the CDR3 is TGTGCCAGCAGCTTAAGGCGGCAGGGACAAGAAAAACTGTTTTTT. Translation gives CASSLRRQGQEKLFF.

V and J are TRBV2 and TRBJ2-1, with TRBD2 identical over 7 bases. In germline, CDR1 is SNHLY, CDR2 FYNNEI. The J segment lost 10 bases and the V segment lost 7 bases, leaving 10 bases of the junction unmatched. The CDR3 loop spans 13 amino acids. Written as DNA, the CDR3 is TGTGCCAGCAAAGGGGCGGGGGAGCGGGAGCAGTTCTTC. Translation: CASKGAGEREQFF.

The CDR3 coding sequence is TGTGCCAGCAACCACGGGGACAGTACGCAGTATTTT. Translating gives CASNHGDSTQYF. The gene calls are TRBV14 and TRBJ2-3; 7 bases are a match to TRBD1. There are 12 residues in the CDR3. Germline CDR1 and CDR2: SGHDN and FVKESK. The junction had 6 bases not matched to a gene; V was cut back by 7 bases and J by 8 bases.

The chain carries TRBV4-1 and TRBJ1-2, with TRBD1 matching 11 bases. In germline, CDR1 is MGHRA, CDR2 YSYEKL. The CDR3 has 18 amino acids. The V segment lost 1 base and the J segment 7 bases; nucleotides outside the gene matches: 14. CDR3 sequence: CASSQGTGGVFIYGGYTF. The CDR3 region has the DNA TGCGCCAGCAGCCAAGGGACAGGGGGCGTTTTCATCTATGGTGGCTACACCTTC.

The J gene is TRBJ2-7, the V gene TRBV30, with D tentatively TRBD1 (6 bases). Between the trimmed V and J ends, which lost 1 base and 5 bases, there was a span of 21 bases. Germline V gives CDR1 GTSNPN, CDR2 SVGIG (reference sequence). This CDR3 contains 16 residues. In nucleotides, the CDR3 is TGTGCCTGGAGTGGACGGATGCCAACAGGGAGCCACGAGCAGTACTTC. This gives the protein CAWSGRMPTGSHEQYF.

This chain connects TRBV2 to TRBJ1-4, with D uncertain. Germline-derived CDR1 and CDR2 are SNHLY and FYNNEI. The CDR3 has 15 residues. With 5 bases removed from V and 1 base from J, the gap between germline ends came to 11 bases. CDR3 sequence (DNA): TGTGCCAGCAGTAGAGGAGGTCAAACTAATGAAAAACTGTTTTTT. Translating gives CASSRGGQTNEKLFF. Supplemented by reference TRBV2 and TRBJ1-4, the full variable domain reads EPEVTQTPSHQVTQMGQEVILRCVPISNHLYFYWYRQILGQKVEFLVSFYNNEISEKSEIFDDQFSVERPDGSNFTLKIRSTKLEDSAMYFCASSRGGQTNEKLFFGSGTQLSVL.

The rearrangement links TRBV5-6 to TRBJ2-1, with TRBD2 identical over 13 bases. Germline V CDR1 and CDR2: SGHDT, YYEEEE. CDR3 size: 16 residues. V gave up 1 base and J gave up 9 bases; unmatched junction bases: 7. The CDR3 coding sequence is TGTGCCAGCAGCTTGCCGGGGACTAGCGGGAACGCTGAGCAGTTCTTC. It encodes CASSLPGTSGNAEQFF.

The chain links TRBV1 to TRBJ1-5; the listed D gene, TRBD1, was not tested against the DNA. TRBV1 is a documented pseudogene. The CDR3 spans 16 residues. The CDR3 DNA sequence: TGCACCAGCAGCCAAGATTTCAGTTGCCACAATCAGCCCCAGCATTTT. Its protein is CTSSQDFSCHNQPQHF.

CDR3 DNA sequence: TGTGCCAGCAGCGCGGCGTCAGGATCAGCGGCCTACAATGAGCAGTTCTTC. Translating gives CASSAASGSAAYNEQFF. The V call is TRBV13, the J call TRBJ2-1, with a weak D call TRBD2 (5 bases). This CDR3 spans 17 amino acids. CDR1 is PRHDT and CDR2 is FYEKMQ in the germline V gene (reference sequence). With 5 bases removed from V and 2 bases from J, the gap between germline ends came to 19 bases. Supplemented by reference TRBV13 and TRBJ2-1, the full variable domain reads AAGVIQSPRHLIKEKRETATLKCYPIPRHDTVYWYQQGPGQDPQFLISFYEKMQSDKGSIPDRFSAQQFSDYHSELNMSSLELGDSALYFCASSAASGSAAYNEQFFGPGTRLTVL.

The chain carries TRBV25-1 and TRBJ2-7; 13 bases map to TRBD2. Germline V lookup: CDR1 MGHDK, CDR2 SYGVNS. The CDR3 is made up of 15 amino acids. Losses at the gene ends were 6 bases for V and 4 bases for J; bases not matched to a gene: 6. The CDR3: CASSAGLAGVYEQYF. In DNA form, the CDR3 reads TGTGCCAGCAGCGCCGGACTAGCGGGGGTGTACGAGCAGTACTTC.

This clone has a handful of counts. The chain couples TRBV6-1 to TRBJ2-5, with 12 bases matching TRBD2. This CDR3 has 15 amino acids. Trimming at V came to 3 bases and at J to 5 bases, leaving 4 bases not matched to a gene. Germline lookup yields CDR1 MNHNS and CDR2 SASEGT. The CDR3 region is CASSDLAGGQETQYF. DNA of the CDR3: TGTGCCAGCAGTGACCTAGCGGGGGGGCAGGAGACCCAGTACTTC.

V and J are TRBV19 and TRBJ2-7; D is unclear. The germline V gene encodes CDR1 LNHDA and CDR2 SQIVND (reference sequence). Trimming left V 3 bases short and J 3 bases short, with 21 bases between. This CDR3 has 17 residues. The CDR3, as DNA: TGTGCCAGTAGTATCCGTGGCGGCCCGGAAATAATCTACGAGCAGTACTTC. This translates into CASSIRGGPEIIYEQYF. The whole variable domain, remainder taken from reference TRBV19 and TRBJ2-7, is DGGITQSPKYLFRKEGQNVTLSCEQNLNHDAMYWYRQDPGQGLRLIYYSQIVNDFQKGDIAEGYSVSREKKESFPLTVTSAQKNPTAFYLCASSIRGGPEIIYEQYFGPGTRLTVT.

This clone was detected once. V is TRBV13 and J is TRBJ1-1, with 10 bases matching TRBD1. This CDR3 comprises 15 residues. CDR1 and CDR2 (germline): PRHDT, FYEKMQ (reference sequence). J gave up 5 bases and V 5 bases, and 8 bases lay outside the gene matches. This chain's CDR3 is CASSGTGAQETEAFF. For the CDR3, the DNA is TGTGCCAGCAGCGGGACAGGGGCCCAAGAAACTGAAGCTTTCTTT.